Ten or more counts support the clone carrying this T cell receptor beta chain. Its antigen is as yet unknown. Construction of TCR beta libraries was performed using quantitative 5'-RACE with molecular barcodes. Via MiXCR, TCRdb re-called the 5' RACE reads, giving one row per CDR3 protein. The sample lists some 100,000 distinct CDR3 sequences, around 8.5% occurring once. With 4 bases removed from V and 6 bases from J, the gap between germline ends came to 18 bases. The CDR3 contains 15 residues. These data come from a study of CD8 T cells in ankylosing spondylitis. Study results and caveats: Blood of patients with ankylosing spondylitis appeared to be characterized by a TCR beta motif of several highly homologous variants.

The specimen was blood, either unsorted or a sorted T cell fraction (not recorded which). The receptor was isolated from a male donor with ankylosing spondylitis. The rearrangement uses TRBV12-3 or TRBV12-4 and TRBJ1-2; maybe TRBD1 (6 bases). The CDR3 sequence is CASSWSQRGGNGYTF. CDR3 in DNA: TGTGCCAGCAGTTGGTCCCAGAGAGGGGGTAATGGCTACACCTTC.